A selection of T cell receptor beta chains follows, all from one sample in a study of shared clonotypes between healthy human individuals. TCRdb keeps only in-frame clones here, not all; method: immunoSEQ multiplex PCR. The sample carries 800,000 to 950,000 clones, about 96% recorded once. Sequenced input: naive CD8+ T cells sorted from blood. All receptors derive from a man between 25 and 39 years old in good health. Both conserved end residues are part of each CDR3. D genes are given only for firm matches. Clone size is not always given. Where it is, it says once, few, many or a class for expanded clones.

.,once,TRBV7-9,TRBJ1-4,TGTGCCAGCAGCAAAGAAGGGGAAAAACTGTTTTTT,CASSKEGEKLFF
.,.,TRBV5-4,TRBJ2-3,TGTGCCAGCAGCTGGTTCTCCTCCACAGATACGCAGTATTTT,CASSWFSSTDTQYF
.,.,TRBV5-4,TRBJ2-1,TGTGCCAGCAGCTCGGGACGTGATGAGCAGTTCTTC,CASSSGRDEQFF
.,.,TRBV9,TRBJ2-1,TGTGCCAGCAGCGCGAGCGGCTCCTACAATGAGCAGTTCTTC,CASSASGSYNEQFF
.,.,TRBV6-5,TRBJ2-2,TGTGCCAGCAGCTCACAATGGGGGGCTGGCGGGGAGCTGTTTTTT,CASSSQWGAGGELFF
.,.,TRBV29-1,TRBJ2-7,TGCAGCGTAACCTCGGGGTACGAGCAGTACTTC,CSVTSGYEQYF
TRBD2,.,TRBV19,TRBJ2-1,TGTGCCAGTAGTATAGTCGGACTAGCGGGAGTCAAGAATGAGCAGTTCTTC,CASSIVGLAGVKNEQFF
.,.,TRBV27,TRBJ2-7,TGTGCCAGCAGTTTACAGGTTGTGGGGCGGTTCGAGCAGTACTTC,CASSLQVVGRFEQYF
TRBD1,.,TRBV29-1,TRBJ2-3,TGCAGCGTTGCTCGAGGGGGCACGACGCAGTATTTT,CSVARGGTTQYF
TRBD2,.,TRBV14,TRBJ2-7,TGTGCCAGCAGCCAAGAGCTAGCGGGACTATTTGGCGAGCAGTACTTC,CASSQELAGLFGEQYF
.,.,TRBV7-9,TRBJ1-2,TGTGCCAGCAGCCCCGTCAATGGTGGCTACACCTTC,CASSPVNGGYTF
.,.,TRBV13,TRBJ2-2,TGTGCCAGCAGCGTCACCGGGGAGCTGTTTTTT,CASSVTGELFF
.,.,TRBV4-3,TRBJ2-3,TGCGCCAGCAGCCAAGGCGACGGGAGAACAGATACGCAGTATTTT,CASSQGDGRTDTQYF
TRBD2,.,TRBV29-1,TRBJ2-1,TGCAGCGTTGAAGGAAGGGAGGGGTCCTACAATGAGCAGTTCTTC,CSVEGREGSYNEQFF
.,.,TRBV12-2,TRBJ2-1,TGTGCAAGTCGCTCGGGGACTAGCCCCATACGGTGGAATGAGCAGTTCTTC,CASRSGTSPIRWNEQFF
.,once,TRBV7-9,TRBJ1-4,TGTGCCAGCAGCTCCCATTCCTCTGGACTGTTTTTT,CASSSHSSGLFF
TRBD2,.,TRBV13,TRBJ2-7,TGTGCCAGCAGCTCTAGCGGGAGGGCGTCCGAGCAGTACTTC,CASSSSGRASEQYF
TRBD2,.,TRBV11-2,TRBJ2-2,TGTGCCAGCAGCCGTCAGCCGGGACTATTCGAACGAGTTCCCGGGGAGCTGTTTTTT,CASSRQPGLFERVPGELFF
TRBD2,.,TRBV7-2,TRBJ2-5,TGTGCCAGCAGCCACTCCGGGACTAGCGACCCCCAAGAGACCCAGTACTTC,CASSHSGTSDPQETQYF
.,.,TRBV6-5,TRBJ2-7,TGTGCCAGCAGTTACCACCAGAGCTCCTACGAGCAGTACTTC,CASSYHQSSYEQYF
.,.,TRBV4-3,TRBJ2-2,TGCGCCAGCAGCCAAGATACGCAGGGTGGCACCGGGGAGCTGTTTTTT,CASSQDTQGGTGELFF
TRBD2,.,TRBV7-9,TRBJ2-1,TGTGCCAGCAGCTTCCCAGCGGGAGGGAACAATGAGCAGTTCTTC,CASSFPAGGNNEQFF
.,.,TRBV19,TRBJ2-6,TGTGCCAGTACCAAAGTTCCCTCTGGGGCCAACGTCCTGACTTTC,CASTKVPSGANVLTF
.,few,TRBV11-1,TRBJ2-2,TGTGCCAGCAGCTTAGGTCCGGTTACCGGGGAGCTGTTTTTT,CASSLGPVTGELFF
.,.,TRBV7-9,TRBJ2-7,TGTGCCAGCAGCCTCATTCGAACGGCACCAAACTCCTACGAGCAGTACTTC,CASSLIRTAPNSYEQYF
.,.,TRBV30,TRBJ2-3,TGTGCCTGGAGGTCGGATACGCAGTATTTT,CAWRSDTQYF
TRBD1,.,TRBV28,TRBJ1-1,TGTGCCAGCAGTGCAGGGGGAACTTGGGCTGAAGCTTTCTTT,CASSAGGTWAEAFF
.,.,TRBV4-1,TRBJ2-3,TGCGCCAGCAGCCTATACCTTTCCGATACGCAGTATTTT,CASSLYLSDTQYF
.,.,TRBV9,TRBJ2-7,TGTGCCAGCAGCGTAGCTTATGGGAGCCCCGAGCAGTACTTC,CASSVAYGSPEQYF
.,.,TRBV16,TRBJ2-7,TGTGCCAGCAGCCAAGTTCGGGGCTACGAGCAGTACTTC,CASSQVRGYEQYF
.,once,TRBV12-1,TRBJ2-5,TGTGCCAATAGCGGGAGTTGGGGTCAAGAGACCCAGTACTTC,CANSGSWGQETQYF
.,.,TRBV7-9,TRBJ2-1,TGTGCCAGCAGCTTAGACAATGAGCAGTTCTTC,CASSLDNEQFF
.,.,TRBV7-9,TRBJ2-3,TGTGCCAGCAGACAGGGTGGCCAAAACACAGATACGCAGTATTTT,CASRQGGQNTDTQYF
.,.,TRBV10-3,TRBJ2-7,TGTGCCATCAGTGAGTCAGCAGGTACCTACGAGCAGTACTTC,CAISESAGTYEQYF
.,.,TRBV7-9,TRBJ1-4,TGTGCCAGCAGCTTAGTAGGGGGTCAGGAGTACGAAAAACTGTTTTTT,CASSLVGGQEYEKLFF
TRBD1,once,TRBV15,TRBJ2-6,TGTGCCACCAGCAGATCCAATACGGGACAGTCCACTCTGGTGGCCAACGTCCTGACTTTC,CATSRSNTGQSTLVANVLTF
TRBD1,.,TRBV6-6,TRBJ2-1,TGTGCCAGCAGCAGGGGGAACTACAATGAGCAGTTCTTC,CASSRGNYNEQFF
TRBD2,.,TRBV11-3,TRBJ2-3,TGTGCCAGCAGCTTCGGACTAGCGAGGCATGATACGCAGTATTTT,CASSFGLARHDTQYF
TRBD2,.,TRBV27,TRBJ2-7,TGTGCCAGCAGCGCCGGGGGGAGAAGGTACGAGCAGTACTTC,CASSAGGRRYEQYF